This T cell receptor beta chain is from a study of PD-1 blockade in mismatch repair-deficient tumors. The protocol was immunoSEQ multiplex PCR, while the TCRdb copy is restricted to in-frame clones and leaves out a portion. Among roughly 70,000 clones listed, about 72% were seen once. Points on this clone: Its antigen is not known.

The germline V gene encodes CDR1 MDHEN and CDR2 SYDVKM. This CDR3 spans 17 amino acids. J gave up 1 base and V 3 bases, and 9 bases lay outside the gene matches. Study findings and constraints: Rapid post-treatment expansion, then contraction, generally preceding radiologic response, marked tumor-resident clones.

The chain has TRBV28 and TRBJ1-1; 9 nucleotides align to TRBD1. This clonotype was sampled from an adult with mismatch repair-deficient cancer. The sequencing used peripheral blood, collected 2 weeks after starting pembrolizumab. The CDR3 bases are TGTGCCAGCAGTTTCCTAGTCCGGGACAGGGCGAACACTGAAGCTTTCTTT. This gives the protein CASSFLVRDRANTEAFF.